A single sample is the source of the 8 T cell receptor beta chains below, sequenced in a study of shared clonotypes between healthy human individuals. The method was immunoSEQ multiplex PCR; TCRdb's version includes in-frame clones alone and lacks a portion of them. The data hold roughly 1,100,000 clones, with about 80% observed a single time. The material sequenced was memory CD4+ T cells sorted from blood. This sample's subset: CD45RA-negative fraction. These TCRs come from a man aged 18 to 30 in good health.

CDR3 nucleotide sequence: TGTGCCAGCAGCTTAAGGACTAGCGGGGAGACCCAGTACTTC. Translation gives CASSLRTSGETQYF. V and J are TRBV11-2 and TRBJ2-5; 11 bases are shared with TRBD2. The V segment lost 2 bases and the J segment 5 bases; nucleotides outside the gene matches: 1. Per the germline V gene, CDR1 is SGHAT and CDR2 is FQNNGV. The CDR3 sequence is 14 residues long.

This sequence joins TRBV19 and TRBJ1-5; D not certain. The CDR3 has 13 residues. V lost 5 bases to trimming and J lost 3 bases, with 8 bases between them. Germline CDR1 and CDR2: LNHDA and SQIVND (reference sequence). The CDR3 sequence is CASSQGFNQPQHF. In DNA, the CDR3 is TGTGCCAGTAGTCAAGGGTTCAATCAGCCCCAGCATTTT.

The J gene is TRBJ2-1, the V gene TRBV2; 8 bases are shared with TRBD1. This CDR3 region has 15 residues. Germline CDR1 SNHLY, CDR2 FYNNEI. The trim removed 3 bases at V and 3 bases at J, leaving 4 bases unmatched. CDR3 region: CASSETGDYYNEQFF. The CDR3 nucleotides read TGTGCCAGCAGTGAGACAGGGGATTACTACAATGAGCAGTTCTTC.

As DNA, the CDR3 is TGTGCCAGCAGCTTAGAATGGACTGAAGCTTTCTTT. Its translation is CASSLEWTEAFF. The chain links TRBV7-9 to TRBJ1-1; D unclear. Trimming took 1 base from V and 5 from J, leaving 5 bases between them. Germline V gene sequence: CDR1 SEHNR, CDR2 FQNEAQ (reference sequence). The CDR3 consists of 12 residues.

As to this clone: A much larger clone is a single base away; this may be a read error. The V and J genes are TRBV5-1 and TRBJ1-6; D is undetermined. The CDR3 spans 14 residues. Germline V gene data show CDR1 as SGHRS and CDR2 as YFSETQ. CDR3 loop: CVSSEANVGSPLHF. The CDR3 coding sequence is TGCGTCAGCAGCGAGGCGAACGTAGGCTCACCCCTCCACTTT.

The rearrangement uses TRBV5-1 and TRBJ2-7; D possibly corresponds to TRBD1 (6 bases). Germline V gene data show CDR1 as SGHRS and CDR2 as YFSETQ. CDR3 size: 14 residues. V lost 4 bases and J lost 3, with 14 bases in between. CDR3 residues: CASSPFDRNYEQYF. In DNA, the CDR3 is TGCGCCAGCAGCCCCTTCGACAGGAACTACGAGCAGTACTTC.

This sequence joins TRBV19 and TRBJ1-2; TRBD1 aligns across 8 bases. Losses at the gene ends were 8 bases for V and 5 bases for J; bases not matched to a gene: 7. The CDR3 has 13 amino acids. The germline gives CDR1 LNHDA, CDR2 SQIVND (reference sequence). CDR3 sequence: CASRQGAQYGYTF. The DNA of the CDR3 is TGTGCCAGTCGCCAGGGGGCTCAATATGGCTACACCTTC.

This sequence joins TRBV5-4 and TRBJ1-3; 8 nucleotides match TRBD1. The CDR3 loop spans 18 amino acids. The J segment lost 3 bases and the V segment lost 0 bases, leaving 11 bases of the junction unmatched. Germline-derived CDR1 and CDR2 are SGHNT and YYREEE (reference sequence). The CDR3 DNA reads as TGTGCCAGCAGCTTGGTCCCTGGGACAGGAAAGGTTGGAAACACCATATATTTT. Protein sequence: CASSLVPGTGKVGNTIYF. Variable domain in full (rest from reference TRBV5-4 and TRBJ1-3): ETGVTQSPTHLIKTRGQQVTLRCSSQSGHNTVSWYQQALGQGPQFIFQYYREEENGRGNFPPRFSGLQFPNYSSELNVNALELDDSALYLCASSLVPGTGKVGNTIYFGEGSWLTVV.